What follows is one T cell receptor beta chain and its context. The germline gives CDR1 MDHEN, CDR2 SYDVKM. CDR3 length equals 16 residues. V was cut by 4 bases and J by 2 bases, with 14 bases left in between. The source of the sample is a study of blood T cell repertoires in COVID-19. Repertoires were generated with immunoSEQ multiplex PCR, while TCRdb's copy carries only in-frame clones and drops some. The table records hundreds of thousands of clones, approximately 84% of them present only once. The TCR was taken from a woman between 25 and 40 years old who had recovered from COVID-19. Sample: PBMCs or T cells enriched from blood (not recorded which). The V gene is TRBV28, the J gene TRBJ1-4; possible D gene TRBD1, 5 bases. In DNA, the CDR3 is TGTGCCAGCAGTTCACCAGGGTTGTCGACTAATGAAAAACTGTTTTTT. Protein product: CASSSPGLSTNEKLFF. The full variable domain, completed using reference TRBV28 and TRBJ1-4, is DVKVTQSSRYLVKRTGEKVFLECVQDMDHENMFWYRQDPGLGLRLIYFSYDVKMKEKGDIPEGYSVSREKKERFSLILESASTNQTSMYLCASSSPGLSTNEKLFFGSGTQLSVL.